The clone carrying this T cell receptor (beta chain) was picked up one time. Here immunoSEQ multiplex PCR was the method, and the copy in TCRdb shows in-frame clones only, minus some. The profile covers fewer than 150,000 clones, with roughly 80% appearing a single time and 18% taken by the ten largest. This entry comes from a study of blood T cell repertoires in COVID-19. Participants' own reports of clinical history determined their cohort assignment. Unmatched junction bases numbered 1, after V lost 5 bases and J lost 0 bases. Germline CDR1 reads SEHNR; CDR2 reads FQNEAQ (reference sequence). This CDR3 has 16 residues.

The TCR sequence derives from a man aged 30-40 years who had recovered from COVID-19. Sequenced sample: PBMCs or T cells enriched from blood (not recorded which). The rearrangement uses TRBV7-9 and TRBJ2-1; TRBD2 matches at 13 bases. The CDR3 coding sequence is TGTGCCAGCAGCAGGACTAGCGGGAGCTCCTACAATGAGCAGTTCTTC. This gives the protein CASSRTSGSSYNEQFF.